Described below is a single T cell receptor (beta chain) sequence and its context. The data belong to a study of T-cell memory formation after mild COVID-19. This CDR3 is built from 15 residues. Deletions cut 7 bases from V and 3 bases from J, with 18 bases between. Germline V lookup: CDR1 MNHEY, CDR2 SVGAGI. Using its own MiXCR run on the 5' RACE reads, TCRdb lists one record per CDR3 protein. This sample has some 150,000 distinct CDR3 sequences, with 20% to 25% found just once. V usage is TRBV6-5 and J usage is TRBJ1-1, with unresolved D. The TCR was taken from an adult woman who had mild COVID-19 (a few samples of this study predate the infection). Cell type and time point are not known. The specimen sequenced was PBMCs or a T cell subset sorted from them (not recorded which). The CDR3 DNA sequence: TGTGCCAGCATAGGGTCGGAGGCCGGTGACACTGAAGCTTTCTTT. Translating gives CASIGSEAGDTEAFF.